The source of this TCR beta chain is a study of cytomegalovirus exposure and HLA in healthy donors. Regarding this clone: Its antigen is currently unknown.

This PCR relied on a set of 60 Vbeta primers and 13 Jbeta primers. Methods used by the authors: The authors later counted 65 million to 90 million unique TCR beta chains, 9 million to 12 million of them shared. This table comes from immunoSEQ multiplex PCR, and its TCRdb copy is limited to in-frame clones, with some not included. V, J and clone size were drawn from that table, and D and trimming were deduced from the DNA. The table shows 84,000 or so clones, with about 78% occurring only once. Study results and limitations: According to a later analysis, most TCR beta chains associated with CMV appeared HLA-restricted. Presence/absence analyses rested on an assumption that sequencing depth was roughly uniform across donors.

Trimming at V came to 5 bases and at J to 11 bases, leaving 12 bases not matched to a gene. Germline assignment: CDR1 SGHVS and CDR2 FQNEAQ. The CDR3 runs to 14 residues. This chain connects TRBV7-8 to TRBJ2-5; TRBD1 matches at 9 bases. Sequencing was performed on PBMCs. This clonotype was sampled from a man in his forties or fifties in good health and CMV-seronegative. CDR3 bases: TGTGCCAGCAGCCCCCGGACAGGGGCAGGGGAGCAGTACTTC. As protein: CASSPRTGAGEQYF. The whole variable domain, filled in from reference TRBV7-8 and TRBJ2-5, reads GAGVSQSPRYKVAKRGQDVALRCDPISGHVSLFWYQQALGQGPEFLTYFQNEAQLDKSGLPSDRFFAERPEGSVSTLKIQRTQQEDSAVYLCASSPRTGAGEQYFGPGTRLLVL.